Listed here are 20 T cell receptor beta chains from one sample, sequenced in a study of PD-1 blockade in classical Hodgkin lymphoma. Libraries were prepared by immunoSEQ multiplex PCR; TCRdb keeps only in-frame clonotypes and omits some of them. The sample has nearly 25,000 clones; 80% to 85% are singletons. There was relapse after autologous stem cell transplantation in every patient, and there was variation in brentuximab vedotin exposure. Specimen: peripheral blood mononuclear cells (PBMCs), collected before the second cycle of nivolumab. The receptors stem from a human donor with classical Hodgkin lymphoma.

This chain links TRBV11-2 with TRBJ2-1; TRBD2 is a possible D gene (5 bases). The V end lost 0 bases, the J end lost 4 bases, and 7 bases lay between the germline ends. CDR1 SGHAT and CDR2 FQNNGV come from the germline V gene. The CDR3 is 14 residues long. CDR3 sequence: CASSLEGVYNEQFF. CDR3 in DNA: TGTGCCAGCAGCTTAGAGGGAGTATACAATGAGCAGTTCTTC.

This clone has only a few counts. V usage is TRBV4-1 and J usage is TRBJ2-7; D tentatively fits TRBD1 or TRBD2 (5 bases each). The CDR3 length is 19 residues. Germline CDR1 MGHRA, CDR2 YSYEKL. The V gene lost 3 bases and the J gene lost 3 bases, with 27 bases spanning the gap. The CDR3 sequence is CASSHARGELGRNNYEQYF. The CDR3, as DNA: TGCGCCAGCAGCCACGCTCGAGGGGAATTAGGACGGAATAACTACGAGCAGTACTTC.

The chain uses TRBV7-2 and TRBJ1-4; a possible D gene is TRBD1 (6 bases). The CDR3 loop spans 15 amino acids. From germline, CDR1 is SGHTA and CDR2 FQGNSA. V shed 5 bases and J shed 5 bases, with 15 bases lying between them. For the CDR3, the DNA is TGTGCCAGCAGCCCTCGACAGGCTGGGAATGAAAAACTGTTTTTT. Amino acids: CASSPRQAGNEKLFF. Full variable domain (rest looked up from reference TRBV7-2 and TRBJ1-4): GAGVSQSPSNKVTEKGKDVELRCDPISGHTALYWYRQSLGQGLEFLIYFQGNSAPDKSGLPSDRFSAERTGGSVSTLTIQRTQQEDSAVYLCASSPRQAGNEKLFFGSGTQLSVL.

The V and J genes are TRBV4-2 and TRBJ1-2; possible D gene TRBD1, 5 bases. Trimming removed 3 bases from V and 2 bases from J, with 16 bases in between. CDR3 length: 16 amino acids. Germline CDR1 and CDR2: LGHNA and YNFKEQ. The CDR3 nucleotides read TGTGCCAGCAGCCACCCCTTAGGGGACTTCAACTATGGCTACACCTTC. Its protein is CASSHPLGDFNYGYTF.

The chain employs TRBV28 and TRBJ2-1; D remains ambiguous. The CDR3 length is 12 residues. The V and J ends lost 3 bases and 1 base respectively, with 1 base between them. Per the germline V gene, CDR1 is MDHEN and CDR2 is SYDVKM. The CDR3 nucleotides read TGTGCCAGCAGTTTGTCCTACAATGAGCAGTTCTTC. Encoded protein: CASSLSYNEQFF.

This rearrangement joins TRBV7-6 to TRBJ1-2; no reliable D call. The CDR3 is made up of 15 amino acids. V lost 0 bases and J 8 bases, leaving 16 bases between the germline ends. Germline CDR1 SGHVS, CDR2 FNYEAQ. The CDR3 protein is CASSLALDGSWGYTF. CDR3 DNA: TGTGCCAGCAGCTTAGCGCTTGACGGGTCATGGGGCTACACCTTC.

The CDR3, as DNA: TGTGCCATCTCCGGGACAGGGTCGCGCGAGCAGTACTTC. Its translation is CAISGTGSREQYF. V and J are TRBV28 and TRBJ2-7, with TRBD1 matching over 9 bases. Germline CDR1 MDHEN, CDR2 SYDVKM. This CDR3 has 13 amino acids. J lost 6 bases, V lost 10 bases, and 10 bases had no gene match.

The rearrangement uses TRBV19 and TRBJ1-2, with 8 positions matching TRBD1. The length of the CDR3 is 15 residues. CDR1 and CDR2 (germline): LNHDA, SQIVND (reference sequence). Trimming cost V 0 bases and J 4 bases; bases outside gene matches: 4. The CDR3 loop reads CASSIDRGLGYGYTF. As DNA, the CDR3 is TGTGCCAGTAGTATAGACAGGGGGCTGGGCTATGGCTACACCTTC. Looking up the rest from reference TRBV19 and TRBJ1-2 gives the full variable domain: DGGITQSPKYLFRKEGQNVTLSCEQNLNHDAMYWYRQDPGQGLRLIYYSQIVNDFQKGDIAEGYSVSREKKESFPLTVTSAQKNPTAFYLCASSIDRGLGYGYTFGSGTRLTVV.

The table lists this clone with a few counts. The chain joins TRBV9 to TRBJ2-7; weak D call: TRBD2 (5 bases). The V gene lost 0 bases and the J gene lost 4 bases, with 11 bases spanning the gap. The CDR3 sequence is 14 residues long. The germline gives CDR1 SGDLS, CDR2 YYNGEE. The CDR3 region is CASSVDGEPYEQYF. In nucleotides, the CDR3 is TGTGCCAGCAGCGTAGACGGGGAACCATACGAGCAGTACTTC. Full variable domain (rest looked up from reference TRBV9 and TRBJ2-7): DSGVTQTPKHLITATGQRVTLRCSPRSGDLSVYWYQQSLDQGLQFLIQYYNGEERAKGNILERFSAQQFPDLHSELNLSSLELGDSALYFCASSVDGEPYEQYFGPGTRLTVT.

V and J are TRBV6-6 and TRBJ2-1; TRBD2 matches at 8 bases. The CDR3 has 16 amino acids. J gave up 6 bases and V 2 bases, and 9 bases lay outside the gene matches. CDR1 and CDR2 (germline): MNHNY, SVGAGI (reference sequence). For the CDR3, the DNA is TGTGCCAGCAGTTACCCCGGCGGGGGGCGTTCCAATGAGCAGTTCTTC. Translated, it gives CASSYPGGGRSNEQFF.

This chain links TRBV10-1 with TRBJ2-5, with 7 bases that match TRBD1. CDR1 and CDR2 (germline): WNHNN, SYGVQD (reference sequence). This CDR3 contains 14 residues. With 3 bases clipped from V and 5 bases from J, the junction kept 6 bases outside the gene matches. In DNA form, the CDR3 reads TGCGCCAGCAGTGATACAGGGGTGGAGGAGACCCAGTACTTC. This codes for CASSDTGVEETQYF.

The chain combines TRBV11-2 with TRBJ2-7; 8 bases agree with TRBD1. This CDR3 spans 14 amino acids. The trim removed 4 bases at V and 5 bases at J, leaving 7 bases unmatched. Germline-derived CDR1 and CDR2 are SGHAT and FQNNGV. CDR3 in DNA: TGTGCCAGCAGCTCCGCCGGGACAGGCCACGAGCAGTACTTC. Translating gives CASSSAGTGHEQYF.

The V gene is TRBV5-4, the J gene TRBJ1-5, with D possibly TRBD1 on 5 matching bases. V gave up 0 bases and J gave up 6 bases, with 10 bases separating them. This CDR3 has 14 amino acids. Germline loops: CDR1 SGHNT, CDR2 YYREEE (reference sequence). The CDR3 reads CASSLAGMGQPQHF. The CDR3 DNA reads TGTGCCAGCAGCTTGGCAGGGATGGGTCAGCCCCAGCATTTT.

This chain joins TRBV6-4 and TRBJ2-1; D ambiguous. Germline loops: CDR1 MRHNA, CDR2 SNTAGT. The CDR3 extends over 15 amino acids. V lost 3 bases and J 2 bases, leaving 11 bases between the germline ends. CDR3 protein: CASSEGLDPYNEQFF. In nucleotides, the CDR3 is TGTGCCAGCAGTGAAGGGCTAGACCCCTACAATGAGCAGTTCTTC.

The chain recombines TRBV2 with TRBJ2-2; 14 bases agree with TRBD2. J lost 6 bases, V lost 6 bases, and 6 bases had no gene match. The CDR3 is made up of 16 amino acids. Germline CDR1 reads SNHLY; CDR2 reads FYNNEI. The CDR3 DNA reads as TGTGCCAGCAGCGATCTGACTAGCGGGAGGGCCGGGGAGCTGTTTTTT. Translating it yields CASSDLTSGRAGELFF.

This rearrangement joins TRBV10-2 to TRBJ2-1, with 9 bases aligning to TRBD2. There are 16 residues in the CDR3. CDR1 and CDR2 (germline): WSHSY, SAAADI. After removal of 8 bases from V and 9 bases from J, the junction contained 17 bases not matched to a gene. The CDR3 protein is CASFEPGGRADGEQFF. CDR3 coding DNA: TGCGCCAGCTTCGAACCGGGCGGGAGGGCCGACGGTGAGCAGTTCTTC.

The genes are TRBV7-2 and TRBJ2-7, with a weak D call TRBD2 (5 bases). Trimming left V 5 bases short and J 6 bases short, with 14 bases between. From germline, CDR1 is SGHTA and CDR2 FQGNSA. This CDR3 comprises 13 residues. The CDR3 DNA is TGTGCCAGCAGCAACTTGAGGGCAGGCGAGCAGTACTTC. It is translated as CASSNLRAGEQYF.

CDR3 region: CASSPLAGEGEQFF. DNA for the CDR3: TGTGCCAGCAGCCCCCTAGCGGGTGAGGGTGAGCAGTTCTTC. The genes are TRBV11-3 and TRBJ2-1; 8 bases map to TRBD2. Looked up from germline, CDR1 is SGHNT and CDR2 is YENEEA. Trimming removed 5 bases from V and 9 bases from J; junction bases left unmatched: 9. The CDR3 has 14 amino acids.

J is TRBJ2-7 and V is TRBV2, with D unclear. Between the trimmed V and J ends, which lost 3 bases and 4 bases, there was a span of 10 bases. Germline CDR1 SNHLY, CDR2 FYNNEI. The CDR3 is 13 amino acids. CDR3 amino acids: CASSETPRYEQYF. CDR3 nucleotide sequence: TGTGCCAGCAGTGAGACTCCCCGTTACGAGCAGTACTTC.

Notes on this clone: The missing conserved phenylalanine or tryptophan at the end of this CDR3 makes a read error likely. The DNA is left out, because the CDR3 cannot be placed on it with certainty; the CDR3 is given as TCRdb lists it. The chain joins TRBV29-1 to TRBJ1-1. The CDR3 spans 8 residues, counting both ends. Germline V gene sequence: CDR1 SQVTM, CDR2 ANQGSEA. The CDR3 loop is CSVEDLTL.